This T cell receptor beta chain was sequenced in a study of T cells in Graves' hyperthyroidism and ophthalmopathy. Study conclusions and caveats: A model of 13 V-J features distinguished ophthalmopathy from stable hyperthyroidism.

The source material, RNA transcripts, was used to amplify TCR beta CDR3 regions. HTBI primers were employed in a first-round RT-PCR of the TCR CDR3. TCRdb analysed the multiplex PCR reads with MiXCR anew, one entry per CDR3 protein. The sample lists roughly 660,000 distinct CDR3 sequences, around 16% occurring once. This clonotype was counted ten times or more. What it binds is unknown. CDR1 KGHDR and CDR2 SFDVKD come from the germline V gene. The germline V and J ends were trimmed by 4 bases and 3 bases, with 8 bases remaining between them. The length of the CDR3 is 14 residues. The sequenced sample consisted of blood. The sequence derives from a man in his fifties with Graves' hyperthyroidism. This chain connects TRBV24-1 to TRBJ2-2; no firm D call. The CDR3 nucleotides read TGTGCCACCAGTGACTACACCGACACCGGGGAGCTGTTTTTT. This encodes CATSDYTDTGELFF.